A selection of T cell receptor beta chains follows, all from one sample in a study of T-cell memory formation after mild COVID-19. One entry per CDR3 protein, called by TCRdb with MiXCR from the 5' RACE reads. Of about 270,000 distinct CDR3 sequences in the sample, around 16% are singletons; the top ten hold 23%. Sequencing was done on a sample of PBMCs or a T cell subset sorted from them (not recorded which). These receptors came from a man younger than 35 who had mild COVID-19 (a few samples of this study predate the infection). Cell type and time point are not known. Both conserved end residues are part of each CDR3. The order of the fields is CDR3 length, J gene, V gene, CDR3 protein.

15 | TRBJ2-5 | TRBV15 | CATSTRQGAWETQYF
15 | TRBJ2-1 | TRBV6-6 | CASSYGRISYNEQFF
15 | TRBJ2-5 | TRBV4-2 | CASSHDPDRVETQYF
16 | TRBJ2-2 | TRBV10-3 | CAISVTSGGRTGELFF
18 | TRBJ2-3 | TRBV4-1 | CASSQSPVTPLRTDTQYF
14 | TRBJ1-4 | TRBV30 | CAWTSGRGGEKLFF
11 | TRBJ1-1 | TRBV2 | CASSVGTEAFF
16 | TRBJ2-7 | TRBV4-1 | CASSHRRQGAGYEQYF
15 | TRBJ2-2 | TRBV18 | CASSQRLSNTGELFF
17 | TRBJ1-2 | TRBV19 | CASSIWFRGSGDYGYTF
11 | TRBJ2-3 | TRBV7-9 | CASSPGEAQYF
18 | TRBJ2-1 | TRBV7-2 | CASSLDRTSGGSYNEQFF
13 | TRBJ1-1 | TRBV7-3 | CATARTANTEAFF
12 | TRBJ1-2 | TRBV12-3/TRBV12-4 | CASRTGEYGYTF
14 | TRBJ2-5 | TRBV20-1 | CSAGGGAYQETQYF
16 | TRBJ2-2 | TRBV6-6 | CASSHAASGTTGELFF
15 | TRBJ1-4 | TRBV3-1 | CASSQEGGRGEKLFF
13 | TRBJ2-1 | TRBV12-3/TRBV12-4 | CASSPREGSEQFF
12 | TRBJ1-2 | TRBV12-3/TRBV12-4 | CASSLGADGYTF
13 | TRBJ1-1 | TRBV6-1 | CASRLTTGTEAFF
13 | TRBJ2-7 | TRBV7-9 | CASSADWRGEQYF
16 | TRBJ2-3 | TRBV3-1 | CASSQEGPGVTDTQYF
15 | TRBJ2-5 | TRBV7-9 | CASSPGQGAGETQYF
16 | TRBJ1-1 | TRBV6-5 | CASSYSYAAAGTEAFF
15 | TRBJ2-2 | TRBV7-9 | CASSGTGLNTGELFF
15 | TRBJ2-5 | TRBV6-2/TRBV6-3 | CASSRGTVTQETQYF
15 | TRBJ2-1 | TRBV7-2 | CASSLGLAGHNEQFF
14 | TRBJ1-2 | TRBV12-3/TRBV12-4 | CASSFGRSAYGYTF
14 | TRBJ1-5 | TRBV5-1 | CASSLEQGGKPQHF
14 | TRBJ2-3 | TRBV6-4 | CASSELTGGHTQYF
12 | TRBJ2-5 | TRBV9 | CASSALQETQYF
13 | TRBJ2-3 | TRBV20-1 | CSARGTSTDTQYF
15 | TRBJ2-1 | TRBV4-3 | CASSQVAGIYNEQFF
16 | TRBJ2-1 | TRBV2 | CASREDGSSSYNEQFF
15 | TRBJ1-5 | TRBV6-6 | CASSSPGQGNQPQHF
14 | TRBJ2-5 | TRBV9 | CASSVMGGQETQYF
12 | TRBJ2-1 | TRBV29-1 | CRGGESYNEQFF
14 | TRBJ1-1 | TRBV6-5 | CASSYLGSGTEAFF
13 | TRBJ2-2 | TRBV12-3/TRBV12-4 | CASSLGPPGELFF
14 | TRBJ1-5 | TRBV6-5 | CASSARGTISPQHF
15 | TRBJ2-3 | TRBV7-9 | CASSNTRGDTDTQYF
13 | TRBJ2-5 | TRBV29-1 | CSVDHGEEETQYF
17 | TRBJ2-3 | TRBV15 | CATSRDLGTVSTDTQYF
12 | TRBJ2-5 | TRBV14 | CASSQDWGPQYF
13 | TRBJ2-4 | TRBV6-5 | CASSYGTGNIQYF
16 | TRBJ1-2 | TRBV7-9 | CASSLDGTGYNYGYTF
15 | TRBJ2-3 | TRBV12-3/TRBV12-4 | CASRTGTSGTDTQYF
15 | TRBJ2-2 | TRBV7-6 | CASSLALRVSGELFF
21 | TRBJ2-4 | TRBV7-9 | CASSSLGATGDGIGAKNIQYF
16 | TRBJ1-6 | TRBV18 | CASSLTPSSYNSPLHF
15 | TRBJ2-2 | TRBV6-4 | CASSSGLEGSGELFF
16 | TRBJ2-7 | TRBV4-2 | CASSQDLRGGLDEQYF
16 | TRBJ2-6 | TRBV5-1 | CASSSTGVDGANVLTF
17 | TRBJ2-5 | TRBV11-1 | CASSRDSTRTFQETQYF
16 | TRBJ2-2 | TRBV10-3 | CAISNRGLANTGELFF
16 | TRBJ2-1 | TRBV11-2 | CASSKRGDSSYNEQFF
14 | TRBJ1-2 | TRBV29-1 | CSVDWQGVNYGYTF
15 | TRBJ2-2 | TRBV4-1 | CASSQAGDSTGELFF
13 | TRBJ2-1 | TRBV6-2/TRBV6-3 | CASGREEGNEQFF